Sequencing of this T cell receptor beta chain was carried out in a study of blood T cells in healthy people across ages. Germline loops: CDR1 SEHNR, CDR2 FQNEAQ (reference sequence). This CDR3 comprises 16 residues. V was clipped by 1 base and J by 0 bases, with 10 bases between them. Primed by a sample-barcoded 5' primer and a J-beta primer mix, a second PCR proceeded for about 6 to 11 cycles. Any given sample supplied a minimum of 2.5 million CDR3-containing paired-end reads. TCRdb itself ran the 5' RACE reads through MiXCR, one entry per CDR3 protein. The top ten hold 15% of the sample, which has about 700,000 distinct CDR3 sequences, roughly 30% seen once.

This rearrangement joins TRBV7-9 to TRBJ2-1, with D hard to call. Sequencing was carried out using blood. This clonotype originated in a woman aged 80 or over in good health. The CDR3 reads CASSLEVEISYNEQFF. The DNA for the CDR3 is TGTGCCAGCAGCTTAGAAGTCGAGATCTCCTACAATGAGCAGTTCTTC.